This TCR beta chain came from a study of cytomegalovirus exposure and HLA in healthy donors. The repertoire was sequenced with immunoSEQ multiplex PCR; TCRdb's copy has only in-frame clones and lacks some. The sample includes around 180,000 clones, 75% to 90% of them seen just once. The germline gives CDR1 SQVTM, CDR2 ANQGSEA. The V segment lost 6 bases and the J segment 2 bases; nucleotides outside the gene matches: 8. This CDR3 is 15 amino acids long. The sequenced material came from PBMCs. This TCR was sampled from a man between 18 and 35 years old in good health and CMV-seropositive. J is TRBJ2-5 and V is TRBV29-1; 11 nucleotides agree with TRBD2. DNA for the CDR3: TGCAGCGTGCAGACTAGCGGGAACCTACAAGAGACCCAGTACTTC. Amino acids: CSVQTSGNLQETQYF.